The entry below describes one T cell receptor beta chain. Its antigen remains unidentified. From germline, CDR1 is KGHSH and CDR2 LQKENI. V shed 10 bases, J shed 5 bases, and the junction held 17 bases outside the gene matches. There are 16 residues in the CDR3. The source of the sample is a study of OX40 agonist ivuxolimab in advanced cancers. For the study at large: The study gave patients intravenous ivuxolimab at 0.01 to 10 mg/kg every 2 weeks. Whole-study results and caveats: Certain nonresponders additionally had low normalized T-cell clonal expansion.

Using immunoSEQ multiplex PCR, the repertoire was profiled, and TCRdb retains in-frame clones only, with some absent. The repertoire holds about 52,000 clones, with 86% as singletons. With autoimmune disease history or systemic immunosuppression, patients were excluded. This receptor was obtained from an adult with an advanced solid tumor such as melanoma, head and neck, liver or kidney cancer. The specimen comprised CD4+ or CD8+ T cells sorted from blood, sampled in a trial of the OX40 agonist ivuxolimab. The rearrangement links TRBV18 to TRBJ2-3; 8 positions agree with TRBD2. The CDR3 sequence is CATRRSGGRIEDTQYF. The CDR3 region has the DNA TGTGCCACTCGCAGGTCGGGGGGGCGAATTGAAGATACGCAGTATTTT.